This T cell receptor beta chain was found in a study of naive and memory T cell subsets. General study findings and limits: RNA-based TCR counts may shift with T cell activation and differentiation.

Only a few counts were recorded for this clonotype. Its target is unknown. Two oligonucleotides, mixed equimolar, formed the beta constant-region primer covering TRBC1 and TRBC2. TCRdb reanalysed the UMI-ligation and nested PCR reads using MiXCR and keeps one entry per CDR3 protein. Counted here are 130,000 to 150,000 distinct CDR3 sequences, 15% to 20% occurring once; the ten biggest clones make up more than 0.13%. After CD4 positive bead selection, the CD4-negative fraction gave CD8 T cells. Cells stained for CD3, CD4, CD8, CD45RA and CD27 were sorted into four subsets. Sequencing input: naive CD4+ T cells from blood. The clonotype originates from a human donor in good health.

The chain's CDR3 is CASSLSEQETQYF. As DNA, the CDR3 is TGTGCCAGCAGTTTATCCGAGCAAGAGACCCAGTACTTC. The chain has TRBV12-3 or TRBV12-4 and TRBJ2-5; D is undetermined. The CDR3 covers 13 residues. Deletions cut 2 bases from V and 2 bases from J, with 6 bases between.